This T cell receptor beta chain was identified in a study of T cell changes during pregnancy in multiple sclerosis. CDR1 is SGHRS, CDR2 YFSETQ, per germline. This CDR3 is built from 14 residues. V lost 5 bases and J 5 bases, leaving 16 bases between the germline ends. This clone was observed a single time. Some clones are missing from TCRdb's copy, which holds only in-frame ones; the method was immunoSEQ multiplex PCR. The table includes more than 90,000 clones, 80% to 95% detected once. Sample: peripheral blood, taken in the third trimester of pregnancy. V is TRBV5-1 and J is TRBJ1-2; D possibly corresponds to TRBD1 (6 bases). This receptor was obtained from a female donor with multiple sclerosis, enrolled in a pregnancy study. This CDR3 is CASRVEGVLYGYTF. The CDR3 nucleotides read TGCGCCAGCAGGGTTGAGGGGGTCCTTTATGGCTACACCTTC.